The sequence of this TCR beta chain was determined in a study of a mutant IDH1 vaccine in newly diagnosed glioma. Study as a whole: The treated population exhibited a male proportion of about 60%, a female proportion of roughly 38%, and a mean age of around 40 years. Most patients had received both radiotherapy and temozolomide, the prior options being radiotherapy, temozolomide, or both.

Described time point: baseline, week 1 (first vaccination visit). Noted treatment: pre-vaccination baseline after standard-of-care therapy. New IDH1-mutant, ATRX-lost WHO grade 3 or 4 astrocytomas occurred in donors. The V gene's germline CDR1 is SGHDN and CDR2 FVKESK. Between the trimmed V and J ends, which lost 2 bases and 4 bases, there was a span of 8 bases. CDR3 length: 13 residues. Repertoires were generated with immunoSEQ multiplex PCR, while TCRdb's copy carries only in-frame clones and drops some. The table shows approximately 54,000 clones, with roughly 80% occurring only once. The rearrangement joins TRBV14 to TRBJ1-2; D gene unclear. Material: PBMCs, obtained from a glioma patient treated with radiotherapy, temozolomide or both. The sequence came from a man aged 18 to 29 with glioma. The CDR3 sequence: CASSQQEAYGYTF. The DNA of the CDR3 is TGTGCCAGCAGCCAACAAGAGGCCTATGGCTACACCTTC. The complete variable domain, with remaining parts taken from reference TRBV14 and TRBJ1-2, reads EAGVTQFPSHSVIEKGQTVTLRCDPISGHDNLYWYRRVMGKEIKFLLHFVKESKQDESGMPNNRFLAERTGGTYSTLKVQPAELEDSGVYFCASSQQEAYGYTFGSGTRLTVV.